These 17 T cell receptor beta chains were all obtained from the same sample, sequenced in a study of blood T cell repertoires in COVID-19. Sequencing used immunoSEQ multiplex PCR; TCRdb keeps in-frame clones, though not all of them. In the table there are 250,000 or so clones, 88% of which are singletons. What was sequenced was peripheral blood. Receptor source: a man of 80 years or more with acute or convalescent COVID-19.

This rearrangement joins TRBV18 to TRBJ2-5; no clear D. Germline lookup yields CDR1 KGHSH and CDR2 LQKENI. Trimming left V 2 bases short and J 3 bases short, with 7 bases between. The CDR3 runs 13 residues. The CDR3 spells CASSPIREETQYF. In DNA, the CDR3 is TGTGCCAGCTCACCAATTAGAGAAGAGACCCAGTACTTC. The variable domain in full, completed from reference TRBV18 and TRBJ2-5, reads NAGVMQNPRHLVRRRGQEARLRCSPMKGHSHVYWYRQLPEEGLKFMVYLQKENIIDESGMPKERFSAEFPKEGPSILRIQQVVRGDSAAYFCASSPIREETQYFGPGTRLLVL.

The V call is TRBV7-9, the J call TRBJ1-2, with TRBD1 as a possible D gene (6 bases). The germline V gene has CDR1 SEHNR and CDR2 FQNEAQ (reference sequence). This CDR3 comprises 14 residues. The ends were cut back, 1 base at V and 3 bases at J, with 9 bases in the middle. The CDR3 DNA sequence: TGTGCCAGCAGCTTAGGTCCAGGGGACTATGGCTACACCTTC. Protein product: CASSLGPGDYGYTF.

This rearrangement joins TRBV19 to TRBJ1-1; no clear D. The CDR3 extends over 12 amino acids. Trimming took 7 bases from V and 4 from J, leaving 10 bases between them. Germline CDR1 and CDR2: LNHDA and SQIVND (reference sequence). The CDR3 loop is CASMAGSTEAFF. As DNA, the CDR3 is TGTGCCAGTATGGCGGGGAGCACTGAAGCTTTCTTT.

The chain has TRBV9 and TRBJ1-3; D gene uncertain. The CDR3 totals 15 residues. The germline CDR1 and CDR2 sequences are SGDLS and YYNGEE. The ends were cut back, 1 base at V and 4 bases at J, with 12 bases in the middle. CDR3 bases: TGTGCCAGCAGCGTATTTGAGGAGTCCGGAAACACCATATATTTT. Its protein is CASSVFEESGNTIYF.

This sequence joins TRBV24-1 and TRBJ2-1, with 7 bases that match TRBD1. V dropped 4 bases and J dropped 7; count of bases not matched to a gene: 3. The germline gives CDR1 KGHDR, CDR2 SFDVKD. This CDR3 region has 13 residues. The CDR3 DNA sequence: TGTGCCACCAGTGACCACAGGGGAAATGAGCAGTTCTTC. It encodes CATSDHRGNEQFF.

The chain joins TRBV28 to TRBJ2-1; no clear D. The CDR3 loop spans 13 amino acids. The germline V and J ends were trimmed by 5 bases and 5 bases, with 10 bases remaining between them. Germline V CDR1 and CDR2: MDHEN, SYDVKM. CDR3 amino acids: CASSRELNNEQFF. The CDR3 DNA reads TGTGCCAGCAGTCGAGAATTGAACAATGAGCAGTTCTTC.

This chain connects TRBV9 to TRBJ2-6; D is uncertain. Germline values: CDR1 SGDLS, CDR2 YYNGEE. V lost 4 bases, J lost 0 bases, and 8 bases lay in between. This CDR3 is 15 amino acids long. The CDR3 here is CASSTEYSGANVLTF. The CDR3 DNA sequence: TGTGCCAGCAGCACCGAGTACTCTGGGGCCAACGTCCTGACTTTC.

The chain links TRBV13 to TRBJ2-1, with D perhaps matching TRBD2 (6 bases). V lost 7 bases and J 8 bases, leaving 21 bases between the germline ends. There are 15 residues in the CDR3. Germline CDR1 and CDR2: PRHDT and FYEKMQ (reference sequence). The CDR3 sequence: CASKKAGFRDDEQFF. DNA of the CDR3: TGTGCCAGCAAAAAGGCGGGATTCAGAGACGATGAGCAGTTCTTC.

This rearrangement joins TRBV6-5 to TRBJ2-1; 8 nucleotides align to TRBD2. V was pared by 0 bases and J by 4 bases, with 5 bases of the junction left unmatched. This CDR3 is 16 amino acids long. Per the germline V gene, CDR1 is MNHEY and CDR2 is SVGAGI. CDR3 sequence (DNA): TGTGCCAGCAGTTACTCGAGAGGCGGGAGGTACAATGAGCAGTTCTTC. Translation gives CASSYSRGGRYNEQFF.

The CDR3 sequence: CASSYGSDPRSSGYTF. The CDR3, as DNA: TGTGCCAGCAGTTATGGGTCAGACCCGAGGTCGAGCGGCTACACCTTC. The chain is built from TRBV6-5 and TRBJ1-2; D is uncertain. This CDR3 contains 16 residues. Trimming left V 3 bases short and J 8 bases short, with 22 bases between. Looked up from germline, CDR1 is MNHEY and CDR2 is SVGAGI.

The rearrangement joins TRBV7-2 to TRBJ2-1, with 8 bases matching TRBD2. Germline-derived CDR1 and CDR2 are SGHTA and FQGNSA. The CDR3 runs to 18 residues. V dropped 1 base and J dropped 3; count of bases not matched to a gene: 11. CDR3 in DNA: TGTGCCAGCAGCTTAGGTCAGAGGGTAGCGGGGCACTACAATGAGCAGTTCTTC. This codes for CASSLGQRVAGHYNEQFF. The variable domain in full, completed from reference TRBV7-2 and TRBJ2-1, reads GAGVSQSPSNKVTEKGKDVELRCDPISGHTALYWYRQSLGQGLEFLIYFQGNSAPDKSGLPSDRFSAERTGGSVSTLTIQRTQQEDSAVYLCASSLGQRVAGHYNEQFFGPGTRLTVL.

V usage is TRBV10-3 and J usage is TRBJ2-3, with a possible D match to TRBD2 (5 bases). Germline-derived CDR1 and CDR2 are ENHRY and SYGVKD. Trimming pared 4 bases from V and 4 bases from J, leaving 9 bases between. The CDR3 extends over 13 amino acids. The CDR3 loop reads CAISGGMADTQYF. In nucleotides, the CDR3 is TGTGCCATCAGTGGAGGGATGGCAGATACGCAGTATTTT.

This chain links TRBV4-3 with TRBJ1-6, with D perhaps matching TRBD1 (5 bases). Germline assignment: CDR1 LGHNA and CDR2 YSLEER. V was pared by 0 bases and J by 7 bases, with 13 bases between. The CDR3 runs 16 residues. This CDR3 reads CASSQDLQGWNSPLHF. DNA for the CDR3: TGCGCCAGCAGCCAAGATCTTCAGGGATGGAATTCACCCCTCCACTTT.

The gene calls are TRBV24-1 and TRBJ1-5; possibly TRBD1 for D (6 bases). Trimming took off 7 bases at V and 5 bases at J, with 14 bases between the two ends. Germline V CDR1 and CDR2: KGHDR, SFDVKD. CDR3 length equals 14 residues. The CDR3 reads CATRIQGWDQPQHF. As DNA, the CDR3 is TGTGCCACCAGGATACAGGGATGGGATCAGCCCCAGCATTTT.

The chain couples TRBV11-2 to TRBJ2-3; D is unclear. Per the germline V gene, CDR1 is SGHAT and CDR2 is FQNNGV. The CDR3 extends over 14 amino acids. V was clipped by 3 bases and J by 6 bases, with 13 bases between them. This CDR3 is CASSFRPPSDTQYF. In DNA form, the CDR3 reads TGTGCCAGCAGCTTTCGTCCTCCCTCCGATACGCAGTATTTT. Variable domain in full (rest from reference TRBV11-2 and TRBJ2-3): EAGVAQSPRYKIIEKRQSVAFWCNPISGHATLYWYQQILGQGPKLLIQFQNNGVVDDSQLPKDRFSAERLKGVDSTLKIQPAKLEDSAVYLCASSFRPPSDTQYFGPGTRLTVL.

In DNA, the CDR3 is TGTGCCAGCTCACCAATGATACAGGGTCAGCCCCAGCATTTT. The encoded protein is CASSPMIQGQPQHF. The chain recombines TRBV18 with TRBJ1-5, with TRBD1 as a possible D gene (6 bases). This CDR3 is 14 amino acids long. The V end lost 2 bases, the J end lost 6 bases, and 11 bases lay between the germline ends. CDR1 and CDR2 from the germline V gene are KGHSH and LQKENI. Looking up the rest from reference TRBV18 and TRBJ1-5 gives the full variable domain: NAGVMQNPRHLVRRRGQEARLRCSPMKGHSHVYWYRQLPEEGLKFMVYLQKENIIDESGMPKERFSAEFPKEGPSILRIQQVVRGDSAAYFCASSPMIQGQPQHFGDGTRLSIL.

This clone was counted only a few times. The chain recombines TRBV10-1 with TRBJ2-7; 9 positions agree with TRBD1. V shed 2 bases and J 2 bases; nucleotides not matched to a gene: 10. The CDR3 consists of 17 residues. Germline CDR1 is WNHNN and CDR2 is SYGVQD (reference sequence). CDR3 nucleotide sequence: TGCGCCAGCAGTGAGACCTTTGGACAGGGGCGGCCCTACGAGCAGTACTTC. Protein product: CASSETFGQGRPYEQYF.